The source of this T cell receptor beta chain is a study of blood T cell repertoires in COVID-19 (dated by TCRdb to 2019 to 2021). Broadly, across the study: Collaborator samples came from the United States, Italy and Spain and covered acute and convalescent phases of COVID-19. The repertoires were released in a freely available public database intended as a resource for research on the immune response to SARS-CoV-2. The material from the prospective study consisted of cDNA or gDNA derived from T cells, B-cell-depleted T cells, or PBMCs. Sample metadata almost always included a de-identified subject ID, COVID-19 status, age in years and sex. Deeply sampled blood TCRbeta repertoires from subjects exposed to, actively infected with, or recovered from COVID-19 were included in the dataset. Where available, HLA class I and class II types were taken from metadata supplied by the sample provider and were not determined by assay-based typing. The samples were drawn from two sources: the first 160 participants of the ongoing ImmuneRACE study, and approximately 1,300 subjects contributed by 6 global collaborators.

For this clone: Its target antigen remains unknown. Per-base quality was not reported, and no clone a single base away is much larger than it.

The collaborating institutions used their own protocols to collect whole blood in K2EDTA tubes. For TCRbeta analysis, collaborators shipped samples in one of three forms: frozen whole blood, isolated PBMCs, or DNA extracted from either of those sample types. The investigation overall reported the following: Clinical and demographic metadata were provided uncurated, with the amount varying by source and participant.

V loses 4 bases at its end and J loses 7 bases; junction bases beyond the gene matches: 9. Taken from cysteine to phenylalanine, the CDR3 has 15 residues. The CDR3 DNA has 45 bases and is translated from base 1. The germline V gene provides CDR1 MDHEN and CDR2 SYDVKM. The immunoSEQ Assay, a bias-controlled multiplex PCR, was used to amplify TCRbeta CDR3 regions from genomic DNA. For the original study's pipeline: Within the assay, amplification of reference gene primers was used to estimate how many nucleated cells each sample contained. To quantify the absolute abundance of each unique TCRbeta CDR3 rearrangement, sequence reads were collapsed and filtered. Productive Simpson clonality was computed per sample as the square root of Simpson's diversity index over productive rearrangements. TCRdb took this table from immuneACCESS and kept in-frame rearrangements with V and J called. Such tables lack part of the clones; where checked against another copy, unresolved V genes explain under half of the gap, and the rest is unexplained. V and J calls plus clone size are reproduced from that table; the DNA served to infer D and trimming. This sample is represented by over 200,000 clones; about 68% of them were singletons. The ten largest make up 2.5% to 4% of the sample.

Recombination joined TRBV28 with TRBJ2-3, and 9 bases in between align with TRBD1. Source material: peripheral blood. The receptor was isolated from a woman of 80 years or more with acute or convalescent COVID-19. CDR3 sequence: CASSSQGAGHNTQYF. The nucleotides read TGTGCCAGCAGTTCACAGGGGGCGGGACACAATACGCAGTATTTT.